The 5 T cell receptor beta chains given below trace back to one sample, sequenced in a study of blood T cells in healthy people across ages. Through a sample-barcoded 5' primer and a J-beta primer mix, a second PCR was run for roughly 6 to 11 cycles. MiXCR was run by TCRdb on the 5' RACE reads, yielding one entry per CDR3 protein. The table has fewer than 2,000,000 distinct CDR3 sequences, about two fifths seen once; the top ten hold under 25%. Sequenced sample: blood. Receptors originate from a human donor in good health.

The chain recombines TRBV28 with TRBJ2-4, with D uncertain. The J call may be in error: the DNA end matches TRBJ2-7 better. Per germline, CDR1 MDHEN and CDR2 SYDVKM. The CDR3 has 14 residues. The CDR3 nucleotides are TGTGCCAGCAGTTATTCTACTAAACGCGACGAGCAGTACTTC. Protein sequence: CASSYSTKRDEQYF.

This clonotype was counted a few times. The chain joins TRBV6-6 to TRBJ2-7; the D gene is possibly TRBD2 (5 bases). The CDR3 is made up of 11 amino acids. The V gene lost 5 bases and the J gene lost 6 bases, with 8 bases spanning the gap. CDR1 is MNHNY and CDR2 is SVGAGI in the germline V gene (reference sequence). The CDR3, as DNA: TGTGCCAGCAGTGGTACTAGCGAGCAGTACTTC. Protein product: CASSGTSEQYF.

V is TRBV3-1 and J is TRBJ2-7; 7 nucleotides align to TRBD2. This CDR3 has 14 residues. The germline V gene encodes CDR1 LGHDT and CDR2 YNNKEL (reference sequence). Losses at the gene ends were 0 bases for V and 3 bases for J; bases not matched to a gene: 2. CDR3 sequence: CASSQEIAGYEQYF. CDR3 bases: TGTGCCAGCAGCCAAGAGATAGCGGGCTACGAGCAGTACTTC.

This clonotype has just a few counts. The rearrangement links TRBV28 to TRBJ2-7; the match to TRBD2 covers 7 bases. CDR1 and CDR2 from the germline V gene are MDHEN and SYDVKM. This CDR3 is built from 14 residues. V trimming: 6 bases; J trimming: 1 base; junction bases outside the gene matches: 6. CDR3 protein: CASSGGRRSYEQYF. CDR3 bases: TGTGCCAGCAGCGGGGGGAGGAGGTCCTACGAGCAGTACTTC.

This rearrangement joins TRBV11-1 to TRBJ1-1; 7 bases align to TRBD1. Trimming cost V 6 bases and J 3 bases; bases outside gene matches: 10. CDR1 and CDR2 from the germline V gene are SGHAT and FQDESV (reference sequence). The length of the CDR3 is 15 residues. The CDR3 coding sequence is TGTGCCAGCAGTTCCGCGGTTCAGGGGGACACTGAAGCTTTCTTT. Amino acids: CASSSAVQGDTEAFF.